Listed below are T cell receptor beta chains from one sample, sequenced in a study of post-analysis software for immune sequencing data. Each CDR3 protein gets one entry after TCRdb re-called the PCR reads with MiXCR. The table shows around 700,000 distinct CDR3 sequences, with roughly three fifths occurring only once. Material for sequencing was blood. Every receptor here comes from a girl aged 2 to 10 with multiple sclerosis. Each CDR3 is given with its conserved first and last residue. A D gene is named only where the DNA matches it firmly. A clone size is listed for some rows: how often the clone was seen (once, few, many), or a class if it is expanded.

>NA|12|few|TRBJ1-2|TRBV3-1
TGTGCCAGCAGCCAGGAACCCTATGGCTACACCTTC
CASSQEPYGYTF
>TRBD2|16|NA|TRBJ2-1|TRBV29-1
TGCAGCGTTGAGGGGCGGGGGGGATCTAAATACAATGAGCAGTTCTTC
CSVEGRGGSKYNEQFF
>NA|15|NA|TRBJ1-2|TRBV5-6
TGTGCCAGCAGCCCACCGACAGGCCCGGACTATGGCTACACCTTC
CASSPPTGPDYGYTF
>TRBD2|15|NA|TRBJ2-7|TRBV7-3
TGTGCCAGCAGCCCTAGCGGGGGGAGCTCCTACGAGCAGTACTTC
CASSPSGGSSYEQYF
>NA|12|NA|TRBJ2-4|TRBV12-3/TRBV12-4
TGTGCCAGCAGTTTTCTCCTAAACATTCAGTACTTC
CASSFLLNIQYF
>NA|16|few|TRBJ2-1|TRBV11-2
TGTGCCAGCAGCTTAGCGGGAGGGGGCGCCTACAATGAGCAGTTCTTC
CASSLAGGGAYNEQFF
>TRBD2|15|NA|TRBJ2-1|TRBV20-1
TGCAGTGCTTCCAAACTAGCGGGGGGCTACAATGAGCAGTTCTTC
CSASKLAGGYNEQFF
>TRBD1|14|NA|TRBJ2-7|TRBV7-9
TGTGCCAGCAGCTTAGGGGACAGGGGGTCCGAGCAGTACTTC
CASSLGDRGSEQYF
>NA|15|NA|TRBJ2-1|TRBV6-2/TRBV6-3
TGTGCCAGTCAGGGAATCGGGTTTACCTACAATGAGCAGTTCTTC
CASQGIGFTYNEQFF
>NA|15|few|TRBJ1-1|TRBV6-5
TGTGCCAGCAGTTCGAGGGGGGGACTGAACACTGAAGCTTTCTTT
CASSSRGGLNTEAFF
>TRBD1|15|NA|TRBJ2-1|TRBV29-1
TGCAGCGGCCACATCCGGGACAGGGTGAACAATGAGCAGTTCTTC
CSGHIRDRVNNEQFF
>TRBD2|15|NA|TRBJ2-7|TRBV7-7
TGTGCTAGCAGCTTACGGGAGGGAGGCTCCTACGGGCAGTACTTC
CASSLREGGSYGQYF
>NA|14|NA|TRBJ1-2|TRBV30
TGTGCCTGGAGTGTACGAGGGAGGGAAAATGGCTACACCTTC
CAWSVRGRENGYTF
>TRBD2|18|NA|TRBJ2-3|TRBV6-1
TGTGCCAGCCGACCCGGCGGACCAATAGCGGGAGCCCCAGATACGCAGTATTTT
CASRPGGPIAGAPDTQYF
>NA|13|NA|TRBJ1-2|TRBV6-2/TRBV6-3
TGTGCCAGCAGTCCGGGACATCGGATTAGCTACACCTTC
CASSPGHRISYTF
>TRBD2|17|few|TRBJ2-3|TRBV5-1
TGCGCCAGCAGCCCCACCGGGACTAGCGGGAGCACAGATACGCAGTATTTT
CASSPTGTSGSTDTQYF
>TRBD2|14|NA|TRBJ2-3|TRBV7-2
TGTGCCAGCAGCTTGCAAGCGGGGGAAGATACGCAGTATTTT
CASSLQAGEDTQYF
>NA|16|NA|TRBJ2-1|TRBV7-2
TGTGCCAGCAGCTTAGTTGTAGGGCTATCAAGGAATGAGCAGTTCTTC
CASSLVVGLSRNEQFF
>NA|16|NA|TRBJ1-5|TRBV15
TGTGCCACCAGCAGATTCAAGACAGGTCTAGGCCAGCCCCAGCATTTT
CATSRFKTGLGQPQHF
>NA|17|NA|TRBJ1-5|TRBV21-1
TGTGCCAGCAGCAAAAACTACAGGGGAGGTAGCAATCAGCCCCAGCATTTT
CASSKNYRGGSNQPQHF
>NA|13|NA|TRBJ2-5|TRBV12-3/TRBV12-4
TGTGCCAGCAGACTAATGAGAGCGGAGACCCAGTACTTC
CASRLMRAETQYF
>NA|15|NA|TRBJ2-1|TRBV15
TGTGCCACCCACCGAGGGGGTAGATCCAATACTGAGCAGTTCTTC
CATHRGGRSNTEQFF
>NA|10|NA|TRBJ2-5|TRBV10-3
TGTGCCATCGGGGGGCAGGAGCAGTACTTC
CAIGGQEQYF
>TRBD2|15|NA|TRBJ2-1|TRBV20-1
TGCAGTGCTAGACCGGGACTAGCGGGGGTTTGGGAGCAGTTCTTC
CSARPGLAGVWEQFF
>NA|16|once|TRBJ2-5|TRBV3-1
TGTGCCAGCAGCCAAGGAGTGGCGGCCCTACAAGAGACCCAGTACTTC
CASSQGVAALQETQYF
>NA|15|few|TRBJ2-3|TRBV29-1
TGCAGCGTTGTGGGCCGACTCCTTAGCACAGATACGCAGTATTTT
CSVVGRLLSTDTQYF
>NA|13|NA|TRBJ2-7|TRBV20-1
TGCAGTGCTAGGTCCGGCAGCACCTACGAGCAGTACTTC
CSARSGSTYEQYF
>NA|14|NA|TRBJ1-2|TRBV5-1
TGCGCCAGCAGTAAACAGGGCCTAGGATATGGCTACACCTTC
CASSKQGLGYGYTF
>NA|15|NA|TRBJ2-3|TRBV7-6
TGTGCCAGCAGCTTAGCGGCCTCTAGCACAGATACGCAGTATTTT
CASSLAASSTDTQYF
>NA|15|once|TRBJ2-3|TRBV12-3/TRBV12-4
TGTGCCAGCAGCCCTCTAGCAGGGAGTGCAGATACGCAGTATTTT
CASSPLAGSADTQYF
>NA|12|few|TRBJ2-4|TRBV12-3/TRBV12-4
TGTGCCAGCACCGTTGGGACTCGGGAGCAGTACTTC
CASTVGTREQYF
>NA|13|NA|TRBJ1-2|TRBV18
TGTGCCAGCGGGGGGCAGTCCGATGAGGGCTACACCTTC
CASGGQSDEGYTF
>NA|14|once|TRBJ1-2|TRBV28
TGTGCCAGCAGGGGAGGGGGGCCCCGAGGTGGCTACACCTTC
CASRGGGPRGGYTF
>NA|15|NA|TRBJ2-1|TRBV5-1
TGCGCCAGCAGCTTGGTTGCGGGGACTTGGCATGAGCAGTTCTTC
CASSLVAGTWHEQFF
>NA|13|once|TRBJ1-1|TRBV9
TGTGCCAGCAGCGGGGAGGGCGGCACTGAAGCTTTCTTT
CASSGEGGTEAFF
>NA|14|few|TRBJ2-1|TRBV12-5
TGTGCTAGTGGTTTGAACAAGCGATACAATGAGCAGTTCTTC
CASGLNKRYNEQFF
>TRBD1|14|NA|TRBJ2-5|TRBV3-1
TGTGCCAGCAGCCACGGACAGGTTCAAGAGACCCAGTACTTC
CASSHGQVQETQYF
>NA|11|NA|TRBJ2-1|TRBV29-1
TGCAGCGTTATGACAGGAATTGAGCAGTTCTTC
CSVMTGIEQFF
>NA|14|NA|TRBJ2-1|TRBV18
TGTGCCAGCTCACCACACGGGGTTCGGGATGAGCAGTTCTTC
CASSPHGVRDEQFF
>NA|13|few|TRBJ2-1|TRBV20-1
TGCAGTGCTAGAGTTGGGGGCGACAATGAGCAGTTCTTC
CSARVGGDNEQFF
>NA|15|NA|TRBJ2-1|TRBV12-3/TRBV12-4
TGTGCCAGCAGCACCACGGGGACTCTTTACAATGAGCAGTTCTTC
CASSTTGTLYNEQFF
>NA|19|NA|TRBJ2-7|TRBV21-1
TGTGCCAGCAGCCGTTTCGAGGGACTAGCGGGAGGGCCAACCTACGAGCAGTACTTC
CASSRFEGLAGGPTYEQYF